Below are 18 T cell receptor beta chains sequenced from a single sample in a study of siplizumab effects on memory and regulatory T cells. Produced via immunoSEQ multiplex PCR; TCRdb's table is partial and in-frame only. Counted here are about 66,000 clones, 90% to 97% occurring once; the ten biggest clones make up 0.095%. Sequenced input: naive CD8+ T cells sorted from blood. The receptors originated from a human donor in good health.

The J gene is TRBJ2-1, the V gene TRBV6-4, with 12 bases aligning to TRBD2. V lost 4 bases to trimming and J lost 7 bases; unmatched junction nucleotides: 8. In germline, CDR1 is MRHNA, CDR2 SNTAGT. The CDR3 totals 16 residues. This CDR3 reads CASSVSSGGANNEQFF. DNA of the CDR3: TGTGCCAGCAGTGTCTCTAGCGGGGGGGCTAATAATGAGCAGTTCTTC.

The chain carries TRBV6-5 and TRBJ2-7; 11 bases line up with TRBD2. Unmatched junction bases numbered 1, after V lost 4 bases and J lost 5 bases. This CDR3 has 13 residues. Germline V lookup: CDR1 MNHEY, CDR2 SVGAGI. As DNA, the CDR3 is TGTGCCAGCAGTTCGACTAGCGGGGACGAGCAGTACTTC. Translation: CASSSTSGDEQYF.

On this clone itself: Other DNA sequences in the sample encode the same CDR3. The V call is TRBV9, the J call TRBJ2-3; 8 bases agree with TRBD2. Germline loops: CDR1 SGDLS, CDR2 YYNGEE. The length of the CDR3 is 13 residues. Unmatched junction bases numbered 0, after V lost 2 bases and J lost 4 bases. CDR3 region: CASSVGGADTQYF. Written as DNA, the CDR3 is TGTGCCAGCAGCGTCGGGGGGGCAGATACGCAGTATTTT.

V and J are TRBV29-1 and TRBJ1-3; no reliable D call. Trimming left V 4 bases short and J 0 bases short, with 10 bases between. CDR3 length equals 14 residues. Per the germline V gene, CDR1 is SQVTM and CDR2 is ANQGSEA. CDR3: CSVATDISGNTIYF. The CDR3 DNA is TGCAGCGTTGCCACAGATATCTCTGGAAACACCATATATTTT.

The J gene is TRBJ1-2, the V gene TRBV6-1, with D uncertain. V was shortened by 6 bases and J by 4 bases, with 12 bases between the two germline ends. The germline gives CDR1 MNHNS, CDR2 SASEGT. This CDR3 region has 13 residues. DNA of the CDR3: TGTGCCAGCAGGTCGGGGAGAGCCTATGGCTACACCTTC. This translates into CASRSGRAYGYTF.

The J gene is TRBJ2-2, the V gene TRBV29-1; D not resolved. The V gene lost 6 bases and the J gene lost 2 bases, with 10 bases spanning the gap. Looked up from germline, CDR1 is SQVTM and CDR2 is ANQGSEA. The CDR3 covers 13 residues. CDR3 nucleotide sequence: TGCAGCGTCCAGAGGACCAACACCGGGGAGCTGTTTTTT. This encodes CSVQRTNTGELFF.

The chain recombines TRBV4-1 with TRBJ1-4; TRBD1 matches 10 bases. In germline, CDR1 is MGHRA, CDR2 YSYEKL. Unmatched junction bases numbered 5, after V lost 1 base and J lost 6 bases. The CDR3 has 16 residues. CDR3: CASSQGGQGLYEKLFF. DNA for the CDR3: TGCGCCAGCAGCCAAGGGGGACAGGGGCTGTATGAAAAACTGTTTTTT.

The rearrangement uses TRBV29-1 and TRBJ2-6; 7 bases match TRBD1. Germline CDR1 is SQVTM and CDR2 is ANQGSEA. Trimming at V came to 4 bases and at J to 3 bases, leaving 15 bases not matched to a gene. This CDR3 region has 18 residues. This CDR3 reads CSVVGATTQGSGANVLTF. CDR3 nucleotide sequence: TGCAGCGTTGTTGGGGCCACAACACAGGGGAGTGGGGCCAACGTCCTGACTTTC.

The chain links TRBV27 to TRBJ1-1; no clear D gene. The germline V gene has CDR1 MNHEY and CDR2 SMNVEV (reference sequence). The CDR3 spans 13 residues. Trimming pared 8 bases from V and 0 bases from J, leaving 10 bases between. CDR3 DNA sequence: TGTGCCAGCCGAATCCACGTGAACACTGAAGCTTTCTTT. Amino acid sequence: CASRIHVNTEAFF.

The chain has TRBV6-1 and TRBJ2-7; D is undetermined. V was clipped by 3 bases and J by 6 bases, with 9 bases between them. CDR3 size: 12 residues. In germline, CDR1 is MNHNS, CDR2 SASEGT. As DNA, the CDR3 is TGTGCCAGCAGTGATCTTGACCCCGAGCAGTACTTC. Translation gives CASSDLDPEQYF.

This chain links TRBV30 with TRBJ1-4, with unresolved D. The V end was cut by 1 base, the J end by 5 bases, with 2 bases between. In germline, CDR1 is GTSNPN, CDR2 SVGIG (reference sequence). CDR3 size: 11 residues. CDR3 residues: CAWSANEKLFF. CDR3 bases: TGTGCCTGGAGTGCCAATGAAAAACTGTTTTTT.

The CDR3 nucleotides read TGCGCCAGCAGCCAAGTCAGACAGGACACTGAAGCTTTCTTT. Its protein is CASSQVRQDTEAFF. The chain has TRBV4-1 and TRBJ1-1; D possibly corresponds to TRBD1 (6 bases). Trimming removed 1 base from V and 3 bases from J, with 9 bases in between. This CDR3 has 14 residues. Looked up from germline, CDR1 is MGHRA and CDR2 is YSYEKL.

CDR3 DNA: TGTGCCAGCAGCTCGATGACCCAAGAGACCCAGTACTTC. Protein sequence: CASSSMTQETQYF. The V call is TRBV6-5, the J call TRBJ2-5; D call uncertain. Germline CDR1 is MNHEY and CDR2 is SVGAGI. The CDR3 runs 13 residues. The V and J ends lost 6 bases and 1 base respectively, with 9 bases between them.

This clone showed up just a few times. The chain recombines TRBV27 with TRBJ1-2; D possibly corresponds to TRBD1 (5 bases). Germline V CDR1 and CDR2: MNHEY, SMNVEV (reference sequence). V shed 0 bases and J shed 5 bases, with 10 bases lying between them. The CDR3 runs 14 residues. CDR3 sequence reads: CASSLSLQGYGYTF. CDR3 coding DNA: TGTGCCAGCAGTTTATCGTTGCAGGGATATGGCTACACCTTC.

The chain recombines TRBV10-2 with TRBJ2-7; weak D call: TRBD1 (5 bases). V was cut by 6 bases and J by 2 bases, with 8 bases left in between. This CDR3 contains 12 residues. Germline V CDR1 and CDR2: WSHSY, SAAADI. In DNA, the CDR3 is TGCGCCAGCAGGGACACCACCTACGAGCAGTACTTC. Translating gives CASRDTTYEQYF.

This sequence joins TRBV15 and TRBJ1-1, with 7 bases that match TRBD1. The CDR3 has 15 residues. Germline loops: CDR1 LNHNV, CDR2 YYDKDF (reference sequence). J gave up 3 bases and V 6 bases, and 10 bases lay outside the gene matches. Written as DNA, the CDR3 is TGTGCCACCAGTCACGGGACAGCACTTTACACTGAAGCTTTCTTT. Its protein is CATSHGTALYTEAFF.

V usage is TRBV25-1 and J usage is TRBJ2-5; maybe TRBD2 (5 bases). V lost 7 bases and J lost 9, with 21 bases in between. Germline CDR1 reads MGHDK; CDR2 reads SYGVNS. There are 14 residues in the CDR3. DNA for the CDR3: TGTGCCAGCACCGAGGGAAGGGCACCCGAGGCCCAGTACTTC. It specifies CASTEGRAPEAQYF.

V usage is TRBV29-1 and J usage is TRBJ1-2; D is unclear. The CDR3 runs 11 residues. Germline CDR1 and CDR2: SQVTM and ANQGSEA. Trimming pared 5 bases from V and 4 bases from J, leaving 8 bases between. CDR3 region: CSVRGLYGYTF. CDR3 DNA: TGCAGCGTTCGAGGCCTCTATGGCTACACCTTC.